This TCR beta chain came from a study of T cell changes during pregnancy in multiple sclerosis (dated by TCRdb to the late 2010s). A note on the overall study: The study looked at changes in the T cell repertoire across pregnancy in women with multiple sclerosis.

The CDR3, from cysteine to phenylalanine, totals 14 residues. Only the CDR3 DNA stays, 42 bases, in frame from base 1. The library was produced with the immunoSEQ multiplex PCR assay. Imported from immuneACCESS, the table was reduced by TCRdb to in-frame sequences with V and J called. These copies leave out some clones; in studies compared against another copy, an unresolved V gene accounts for under half, and the cause of the remainder is not known. For this sample there are tens of thousands of clones; 93% appear just once. The biggest ten clones account for approximately 2.5% of the sample. As regards this clone: Its antigen target is currently unknown. No base quality information exists; no much larger clone differs at one position.

The chain is made from TRBV21-1 and TRBJ1-1; TRBD1 reflects the table's D call only, with no check against the DNA. TRBV21-1 has pseudogene status. The sequence was collected from a female donor with multiple sclerosis, enrolled in a pregnancy study. Sequenced here: peripheral blood, sampled in the second trimester of pregnancy. The DNA sequence is TGTGCCAGCAGCAACTGGGGGCGTAGTACTGAAGCTTTCTTT. Its protein product is CASSNWGRSTEAFF.